These 13 T cell receptor beta chains were all obtained from the same sample, sequenced in a study of molecular identifiers for immune sequencing clone quantification. MiXCR, run by TCRdb on the PCR reads, gives a single entry per CDR3 protein. The sample includes hundreds of thousands of distinct CDR3 sequences, roughly 23% of them seen just once. Source material: naive CD8+ T cells from blood, with Jurkat cell RNA spiked in. Stated subset: FACS-sorted CD8+CD4-CCR7+CD45RA+ naive T cells. The receptors were sampled from a human donor in good health. Some libraries in this study had Jurkat cell RNA spiked in.

This clonotype was seen a handful of times. This sequence joins TRBV7-9 and TRBJ2-1; D perhaps matches TRBD1 (6 bases). The V and J ends lost 5 bases and 9 bases respectively, with 11 bases between them. The CDR3 covers 12 residues. CDR1 and CDR2 (germline): SEHNR, FQNEAQ (reference sequence). CDR3 residues: CASSPYRVEQFF. CDR3 bases: TGTGCCAGCAGCCCGTACAGGGTTGAGCAGTTCTTC.

The chain employs TRBV20-1 and TRBJ2-7, with no clear D. Trimming left V 5 bases short and J 2 bases short, with 19 bases between. Germline lookup yields CDR1 DFQATT and CDR2 SNEGSKA (reference sequence). This CDR3 is 15 amino acids long. The CDR3 sequence: CSARPAPGPAYEQYF. The CDR3, as DNA: TGCAGTGCTCGGCCCGCCCCGGGCCCCGCCTACGAGCAGTACTTC.

Of note for this clonotype: Given a much more abundant clone one base away, this may be a read error. This sequence joins TRBV7-9 and TRBJ1-3, with D perhaps matching TRBD1 (6 bases). V lost 6 bases to trimming and J lost 0 bases, with 15 bases between them. CDR3 length: 16 amino acids. Germline V gene lookup returns CDR1 SEHNR and CDR2 FQNEAQ (reference sequence). CDR3 bases: TGTGCCAGCAGTCACACCGACAGGCCCTCTGGAAACACCATATATTTT. Translating gives CASSHTDRPSGNTIYF.

The chain uses TRBV6-1 and TRBJ2-1; D unclear. V was cut by 1 base and J by 4 bases, with 8 bases left in between. The CDR3 runs to 14 residues. CDR1 is MNHNS and CDR2 is SASEGT in the germline V gene. The CDR3: CASSEVWGYNEQFF. The CDR3 nucleotides are TGTGCCAGCAGTGAAGTTTGGGGATACAATGAGCAGTTCTTC.

As regards this clonotype: A much larger clone lies a single base off, so this may be a read error. The chain links TRBV20-1 to TRBJ2-7, with a possible D match to TRBD2 (5 bases). In germline, CDR1 is DFQATT, CDR2 SNEGSKA (reference sequence). There are 13 residues in the CDR3. V lost 5 bases, J lost 1 base, and 12 bases lay in between. The chain's CDR3 is CSAHGEISYEQYF. The CDR3 region has the DNA TGCAGTGCTCACGGGGAGATTTCCTACGAGCAGTACTTC.

This clonotype occurred many times. The V gene is TRBV20-1, the J gene TRBJ2-3; a possible D gene is TRBD2 (5 bases). This CDR3 has 15 amino acids. Germline V lookup: CDR1 DFQATT, CDR2 SNEGSKA (reference sequence). The V end was cut by 1 base, the J end by 0 bases, with 11 bases between. CDR3 loop: CSARAAGKSTDTQYF. CDR3 coding DNA: TGCAGTGCTAGAGCCGCCGGGAAGAGCACAGATACGCAGTATTTT.

This clonotype was observed at least ten times. The chain joins TRBV5-5 to TRBJ1-4; 9 nucleotides match TRBD1. Trimming cost V 5 bases and J 8 bases; bases outside gene matches: 7. The CDR3 extends over 14 amino acids. Germline V gene data show CDR1 as SGHKS and CDR2 as YYEKEE (reference sequence). CDR3 loop: CASRTGTGTEKLFF. CDR3 DNA: TGTGCCAGCAGAACCGGGACAGGGACCGAAAAACTGTTTTTT.

Regarding this clonotype: A much larger clone lies a single base off, so this may be a read error. The chain joins TRBV7-6 to TRBJ2-3; perhaps D is TRBD1 or TRBD2 (5 bases each). The length of the CDR3 is 12 residues. CDR1 SGHVS and CDR2 FNYEAQ come from the germline V gene. Trimming removed 8 bases at V and 6 bases at J, with 12 bases between. The CDR3 sequence is CASRGVDDTQYF. DNA for the CDR3: TGTGCCAGCCGGGGCGTTGACGATACGCAGTATTTT.

The table lists this clonotype with many counts. The rearrangement uses TRBV28 and TRBJ2-3, with D hard to call. The V end was cut by 3 bases, the J end by 3 bases, with 7 bases between. CDR3 length: 13 amino acids. Looked up from germline, CDR1 is MDHEN and CDR2 is SYDVKM. The CDR3 sequence is CASSFFQTDTQYF. The CDR3 region has the DNA TGTGCCAGCAGTTTTTTTCAGACAGATACGCAGTATTTT.

This clonotype appeared a few times. J is TRBJ1-1 and V is TRBV12-3 or TRBV12-4, with D hard to call. V dropped 0 bases and J dropped 2 bases, with 4 bases sitting between them. CDR3 length equals 13 residues. CDR3 residues: CASSLAFNTEAFF. DNA for the CDR3: TGTGCCAGCAGTTTAGCGTTTAACACTGAAGCTTTCTTT.

This clonotype was observed once. A read error is possible here, since a much larger clone lies one base away. The CDR3 ends on some other residue instead of the conserved phenylalanine or tryptophan, so this is likely a read error. This chain joins TRBV20-1 and TRBJ1-1; TRBD1 agrees at 10 bases. Germline V gene data show CDR1 as DFQATT and CDR2 as SNEGSKA (reference sequence). V gave up 6 bases and J gave up 0 bases; unmatched junction bases: 10. CDR3 size: 16 residues. CDR3 bases: TGCAGTGCAGCCGGGACAGGGGAATATATGAACACTGAAGCTTTCTAT. Translated: CSAAGTGEYMNTEAFY.

This clonotype has a count of ten or more. V and J are TRBV7-8 and TRBJ2-5; D remains unclear. V was trimmed by 5 bases and J by 4 bases, leaving 11 bases between them. This CDR3 is built from 13 residues. Germline V gives CDR1 SGHVS, CDR2 FQNEAQ. The chain's CDR3 is CASSPRRRETQYF. In DNA, the CDR3 is TGTGCCAGCAGCCCCCGCCGCAGAGAGACCCAGTACTTC.

The CDR3 nucleotides are TGTGCCTGGATGGGGGACACCGGGGAGCTGTTTTTT. Its translation: CAWMGDTGELFF. V gene TRBV30 combines with J gene TRBJ2-2; D assignment may be TRBD1 or TRBD2 (5 bases each). Trimming cost V 4 bases and J 3 bases, with 6 bases left between them. Germline V gives CDR1 GTSNPN, CDR2 SVGIG (reference sequence). The CDR3 sequence is 12 residues long.